One and the same sample provided the 20 T cell receptor beta chains below, sequenced in a study of tumor-infiltrating lymphocytes in primary liver carcinoma (dated by TCRdb to the late 2010s). Sequencing relied on an Illumina HiSeq 2500. Starting from about 550 ng total RNA, TCRbeta-specific cDNA was produced by reverse transcription with a constant-region primer and ProtoScript II reverse transcriptase. The TCRbeta libraries were prepared through three rounds of nested multiplex PCR following a slightly modified ARM-PCR procedure. Multiplex TRBV1-TRBV30 forward primers and a Cbeta reverse primer were used in the first two PCR rounds, each of which was run for around 10 cycles. TCRdb reworked the public reads: Q25 trimming with fastp, MiXCR clone assembly, productive beta chains retained. Records with the same CDR3 protein are collapsed into one entry carrying the most frequent genes and DNA. This sample holds 320,000 or so distinct CDR3 sequences; about 62% were observed only once. The ten largest make up roughly 8.6% of the sample.

Blood RNA was extracted from unsorted whole blood with TRIzol reagent; germline DNA came from the DNeasy Blood & Tissue kit. Sequencing was performed on peripheral blood. These receptors were taken from a man aged 35 to 55 with primary liver carcinoma and hepatitis B virus infection.

Turning to this clonotype: This sequence may be a read error, since a much larger clone differs from it by one base. The V gene is TRBV6-1, the J gene TRBJ2-2, with 7 positions matching TRBD1. CDR3 length equals 14 residues. CDR1 is MNHNS, CDR2 SASEGT, per germline. The CDR3, as DNA: TGTGCCAGCCGACTGACAGGGAACACCAGGGAGCTGTTTTTT. This translates into CASRLTGNTRELFF.

The sample holds a few counts of this clonotype. The junction and the germline gene differ at one end; a read error may be behind it. V and J are TRBV29-1 and TRBJ2-7, with 15 nucleotides matching TRBD2. The CDR3 extends over 14 amino acids. The germline V gene has CDR1 SQVTM and CDR2 ANQGSEA. The CDR3 DNA sequence: TGCAGCGCCGGGACTAGCGGGAGGTCTGGGGAGCAGTGCTTC. Protein product: CSAGTSGRSGEQCF.

This clonotype was counted only a few times. This rearrangement joins TRBV7-3 to TRBJ2-5; tentative D call: TRBD2 (6 bases). The CDR3 is 14 residues long. The germline V gene has CDR1 SGHTA and CDR2 FQGTGA. V lost 0 bases, J lost 2 bases, and 7 bases lay in between. CDR3 bases: TGTGCCAGCAGCTTAACGGCGGGACAAGAGACCCAGTACTTC. Its protein product is CASSLTAGQETQYF. The whole variable domain, filled in from reference TRBV7-3 and TRBJ2-5, reads GAGVSQTPSNKVTEKGKYVELRCDPISGHTALYWYRQSLGQGPEFLIYFQGTGAADDSGLPNDRFFAVRPEGSVSTLKIQRTERGDSAVYLCASSLTAGQETQYFGPGTRLLVL.

This clonotype was detected once. Since the CDR3 does not end with the conserved phenylalanine or tryptophan, this likely comes from a read error. Because the CDR3's place on the DNA is in doubt, the DNA is left out and the CDR3 is given as listed by TCRdb. This chain uses TRBV11-3 with TRBJ2-2; no check of the table's D call, TRBD1, against the DNA was made. Germline CDR1 and CDR2: SGHNT and YENEEA. Inclusive of both ends, the CDR3 amounts to 16 amino acids. CDR3 region: CASSLGGQTNTGELFL.

V gene TRBV5-1 combines with J gene TRBJ1-1, with D perhaps TRBD1 (5 bases). The CDR3 is 15 amino acids. The V end lost 0 bases, the J end lost 4 bases, and 13 bases lay between the germline ends. CDR1 SGHRS and CDR2 YFSETQ come from the germline V gene. CDR3 sequence reads: CASSLAVGEATEAFF. CDR3 sequence (DNA): TGCGCCAGCAGCTTGGCCGTGGGGGAGGCCACTGAAGCTTTCTTT.

As to this clonotype: Germline is not matched at one junction end, which may reflect a read error. The chain has TRBV4-3 and TRBJ2-2; a weak D match, TRBD1 (6 bases). This CDR3 is 17 amino acids long. The germline CDR1 and CDR2 sequences are LGHNA and YSLEER. The CDR3 here is CASSQVVGTPKTRELFF. DNA for the CDR3: TGCGCCAGCAGCCAAGTAGTGGGGACACCGAAGACCAGGGAGCTGTTTTTC.

About this clonotype itself: Just one base apart from a much larger clone, this may be a read error. V and J are TRBV5-5 and TRBJ2-6; D gene unclear. This CDR3 region has 17 residues. The V end was cut by 4 bases, the J end by 0 bases, with 14 bases between. From germline, CDR1 is SGHKS and CDR2 YYEKEE (reference sequence). The CDR3 spells CASSMGPGTSGANVLTF. DNA for the CDR3: TGTGCCAGCAGCATGGGTCCGGGTACCTCTGGGGCCAACGTCCTGACTTTC.

This clonotype showed up many times. The chain is built from TRBV10-2 and TRBJ2-1; D is unclear. The V gene lost 2 bases and the J gene lost 0 bases, with 8 bases spanning the gap. The length of the CDR3 is 15 residues. Per the germline V gene, CDR1 is WSHSY and CDR2 is SAAADI. The DNA for the CDR3 is TGCGCCAGCAGTGAGACGGCTGCCTCCTACAATGAGCAGTTCTTC. It encodes CASSETAASYNEQFF.

Remarks on this clonotype: Its ends do not fully match the called genes, so a read error is possible. CDR3 DNA sequence: TGCGCCAACAGCCAAGATCGCGGCCCGGCGAGGGAGCAGTACTTC. It codes for CANSQDRGPAREQYF. The rearrangement links TRBV4-1 to TRBJ2-7; D remains ambiguous. The CDR3 runs to 15 residues. The V gene's germline CDR1 is MGHRA and CDR2 YSYEKL.

Of note for this clonotype: A junction boundary mismatches the germline segment, possibly from a read error. The chain links TRBV5-6 to TRBJ2-3, with 13 positions matching TRBD2. CDR3 length equals 13 residues. From germline, CDR1 is SGHDT and CDR2 YYEEEE. Written as DNA, the CDR3 is TGTGCCAGCAGCGGACTAGCGGGAGATATGCAGTATTTT. Translated: CASSGLAGDMQYF.

About this clonotype itself: Relative to the germline gene, one junction end is altered; a read error may explain this. The chain has TRBV6-6 and TRBJ2-3, with D possibly matching TRBD2 (5 bases). This CDR3 has 14 residues. Per germline, CDR1 MNHNY and CDR2 SVGAGI (reference sequence). CDR3 nucleotides: TGTGCCACCAGTTACTGGCGGGGCACAGATACGCAGTATTTT. Amino acids: CATSYWRGTDTQYF.

Many counts were recorded for this clonotype. The chain has TRBV4-3 and TRBJ2-7, with D unresolved. CDR1 is LGHNA and CDR2 is YSLEER in the germline V gene. This CDR3 comprises 15 residues. V was clipped by 0 bases and J by 7 bases, with 16 bases between them. In nucleotides, the CDR3 is TGCGCCAGCAGCCAAGAAATCGGATCCCCTAGTGAGCAGTACTTC. As protein: CASSQEIGSPSEQYF.

Notes on this clonotype: A read error is possible here, since a much larger clone lies one base away. The chain employs TRBV11-2 and TRBJ2-7; 8 nucleotides match TRBD1. The CDR3 is 15 amino acids. Trimming cost V 2 bases and J 5 bases; bases outside gene matches: 8. Germline V lookup: CDR1 SGHAT, CDR2 FQNNGV. CDR3 amino acids: CASSLRAGGTHEQYF. The DNA of the CDR3 is TGTGCCAGCAGCTTAAGGGCAGGGGGCACCCACGAGCAGTACTTC.

Of note for this clonotype: One junction end disagrees with the germline gene, perhaps due to a read error. The rearrangement links TRBV11-2 to TRBJ2-2; 9 positions agree with TRBD1. There are 15 residues in the CDR3. CDR1 and CDR2 from the germline V gene are SGHAT and FQNNGV. The CDR3 loop reads CDSSLLDRGSGESFF. The CDR3 bases are TGTGACAGCAGCTTACTGGACAGGGGTTCCGGGGAGTCGTTTTTT.

As for this clonotype: Just one base apart from a much larger clone, this may be a read error. The DNA is left out, because the CDR3 cannot be placed on it with certainty; the CDR3 is given as TCRdb lists it. The chain has TRBV5-1 and TRBJ1-1; the D call in the table, TRBD1, was not verified against the DNA. The length of the CDR3 is 13 amino acids, counting both ends. In germline, CDR1 is SGHRS, CDR2 YFSETQ. CDR3 sequence reads: CASSFGQGTEVFF.

In this sample, this clonotype turned up a few times. The CDR3 ends on some other residue instead of the conserved phenylalanine or tryptophan, so this is likely a read error. V gene TRBV29-1 combines with J gene TRBJ1-1; D gene unclear. CDR1 and CDR2 from the germline V gene are SQVTM and ANQGSEA. V lost 4 bases to trimming and J lost 3 bases, with 3 bases between them. The CDR3 runs to 10 residues. CDR3 sequence (DNA): TGCAGCGTTGTTTACACTGAAGCTTTCCTT. As protein: CSVVYTEAFL.

About this clonotype itself: A read error may explain this, as a much larger clone is one base away. No conserved phenylalanine or tryptophan ends this CDR3, so it is likely a read error. The chain employs TRBV5-1 and TRBJ1-6; D is possibly TRBD1 (6 bases). This CDR3 comprises 12 residues. V lost 6 bases, J lost 10 bases, and 11 bases lay in between. Germline-derived CDR1 and CDR2 are SGHRS and YFSETQ. The CDR3 spells CASITGNSPLHI. The DNA of the CDR3 is TGCGCCAGCATCACAGGGAACTCACCCCTCCACATT.

The rearrangement joins TRBV14 to TRBJ1-2; D call uncertain. The CDR3 contains 12 residues. The germline V gene encodes CDR1 SGHDN and CDR2 FVKESK. The CDR3, as DNA: TGTACCAACAGTCGCGGAGGCTATGGCTACACCTTC. Translation: CTNSRGGYGYTF.

This clonotype has a single count. Being one base from a much bigger clone, this may be a read error. Here the CDR3 omits its conserved ending phenylalanine or tryptophan, so a read error is the likely source. This rearrangement joins TRBV5-1 to TRBJ2-1, with D tentatively TRBD1 (6 bases). Germline-derived CDR1 and CDR2 are SGHRS and YFSETQ. V shed 0 bases and J shed 6 bases, with 13 bases lying between them. The CDR3 totals 15 residues. The CDR3, as DNA: TGCGCCAGCAGCTTGGGGTCAACAGGGAGCAATGAGCAGTTCATC. Its protein is CASSLGSTGSNEQFI.

Turning to this clonotype: A junction boundary mismatches the germline segment, possibly from a read error. The genes are TRBV11-1 and TRBJ1-6; D is ambiguous. The CDR3 covers 13 residues. CDR1 is SGHAT and CDR2 is FQDESV in the germline V gene (reference sequence). The DNA for the CDR3 is TGTGCCAGCAGCTTCGATGGTAATTCACCCCTCCAATTT. Its protein is CASSFDGNSPLQF.